A single sample is the source of the 25 T cell receptor beta chains below, sequenced in a study of blood T cells in healthy people across ages. Alongside a J-beta primer mix, a sample-barcoded 5' primer served in a second PCR lasting roughly 6 to 12 cycles. TCRdb ran MiXCR on the 5' RACE reads and lists one entry per CDR3 protein. The sample records hundreds of thousands of distinct CDR3 sequences, around 34% being singletons. Sequencing was carried out using blood. The receptor set was obtained from a man aged 18 to 30 in good health.

The chain links TRBV6-6 to TRBJ2-3; 9 positions match TRBD2. CDR3 length: 14 residues. Looked up from germline, CDR1 is MNHNY and CDR2 is SVGAGI (reference sequence). The V segment lost 6 bases and the J segment 5 bases; nucleotides outside the gene matches: 6. As DNA, the CDR3 is TGTGCCAGCAGCCCCGGGACTAGCTTAGATACGCAGTATTTT. Translating gives CASSPGTSLDTQYF.

This clonotype has at least ten counts. The rearrangement uses TRBV10-3 and TRBJ2-3, with 8 bases fitting TRBD1. The ends lost 5 bases at V and 2 bases at J; junction bases unmatched: 6. The CDR3 covers 15 residues. Germline CDR1 is ENHRY and CDR2 is SYGVKD. The CDR3 loop reads CAISNGQGHTDTQYF. CDR3 nucleotide sequence: TGTGCCATCAGTAACGGACAGGGCCACACAGATACGCAGTATTTT.

The chain uses TRBV13 and TRBJ2-1; 11 bases agree with TRBD2. Looked up from germline, CDR1 is PRHDT and CDR2 is FYEKMQ (reference sequence). This CDR3 is built from 15 residues. The ends lost 5 bases at V and 7 bases at J; junction bases unmatched: 7. The DNA of the CDR3 is TGTGCCAGCAGCCCTCGACTAGCGGGGAGGAATGAGCAGTTCTTC. It translates to CASSPRLAGRNEQFF.

This clonotype was picked up a small number of times. The chain carries TRBV18 and TRBJ2-3, with D perhaps matching TRBD1 (6 bases). The CDR3 runs 18 residues. The V gene's germline CDR1 is KGHSH and CDR2 LQKENI. The V and J ends lost 5 bases and 1 base respectively, with 22 bases between them. The CDR3 nucleotides read TGTGCCAGCTCATCTAAGGGCCGAAGGGGGTATGGCACAGATACGCAGTATTTT. Encoded protein: CASSSKGRRGYGTDTQYF.

This clonotype was counted many times. The rearrangement joins TRBV9 to TRBJ1-4; D is unresolved. Trimming stripped 4 bases from V and 8 bases from J, with 18 bases between. From germline, CDR1 is SGDLS and CDR2 YYNGEE. The CDR3 runs to 15 residues. The CDR3 DNA reads TGTGCCAGCAGCATAGACGCAGGCCGAGGGGAAAAACTGTTTTTT. Amino acid sequence: CASSIDAGRGEKLFF.

This CDR3 reads CASSLVQGQHYEQYF. The CDR3 DNA sequence: TGTGCCAGCAGCTTAGTACAGGGACAGCACTACGAGCAGTACTTC. The V call is TRBV7-9, the J call TRBJ2-7; 7 bases fit TRBD1. V trimming: 1 base; J trimming: 3 bases; junction bases outside the gene matches: 6. The CDR3 spans 15 residues. Germline lookup yields CDR1 SEHNR and CDR2 FQNEAQ (reference sequence).

The chain joins TRBV19 to TRBJ1-2; D unclear. The CDR3 is made up of 16 amino acids. Trimming removed 5 bases at V and 4 bases at J, with 20 bases between. Germline CDR1 and CDR2: LNHDA and SQIVND (reference sequence). The CDR3 loop reads CASSVRRTDPSYGYTF. The DNA of the CDR3 is TGTGCCAGTAGTGTACGACGGACGGACCCAAGCTATGGCTACACCTTC.

The rearrangement links TRBV2 to TRBJ2-5, with a possible D match to TRBD2 (6 bases). The end of the DNA is better explained by TRBJ2-7, so the J call may be wrong. This CDR3 contains 12 residues. Germline assignment: CDR1 SNHLY and CDR2 FYNNEI. The CDR3 here is CASREGIYEQYF. The CDR3 DNA reads as TGTGCCAGCAGGGAGGGGATTTACGAGCAGTACTTC.

The V gene is TRBV15, the J gene TRBJ1-2; possible D gene TRBD1, 5 bases. V was shortened by 6 bases and J by 7 bases, with 18 bases between the two germline ends. The germline CDR1 and CDR2 sequences are LNHNV and YYDKDF (reference sequence). CDR3 size: 14 residues. The CDR3 region has the DNA TGTGCCACCAGACCGGGCGGGGACCCCTTTGGCTACACCTTC. Translated: CATRPGGDPFGYTF.

On this clonotype: Being one base from a much bigger clone, this may be a read error. The V and J genes are TRBV7-2 and TRBJ1-2; D remains ambiguous. The V gene lost 5 bases and the J gene lost 4 bases, with 11 bases spanning the gap. Germline V gene lookup returns CDR1 SGHTA and CDR2 FQGNSA. The CDR3 contains 13 residues. CDR3 DNA sequence: TGTGCCAGCAGCGCCGATACCATCTATGGCTACACCTTC. It codes for CASSADTIYGYTF.

A remark on this clonotype: One base away lies a much larger clone, so this may be a sequencing read error. The chain carries TRBV20-1 and TRBJ2-7, with TRBD2 identical over 11 bases. Germline V lookup: CDR1 DFQATT, CDR2 SNEGSKA (reference sequence). The CDR3 sequence is 17 residues long. Here the CDR3 DNA reads TGCAGTGCTGGGGTCGCTAGCGGGGGGATGAATGCCTACGAGCAGCACTTC. It specifies CSAGVASGGMNAYEQHF.

V and J are TRBV7-2 and TRBJ1-5; tentatively, D is TRBD1 (5 bases). CDR3 length: 12 residues. With 1 base removed from V and 9 bases from J, the gap between germline ends came to 7 bases. The germline CDR1 and CDR2 sequences are SGHTA and FQGNSA. CDR3 bases: TGTGCCAGCAGCTTAGGGGACCCGCCCCAGCATTTT. Translated: CASSLGDPPQHF.

The V gene is TRBV5-1, the J gene TRBJ1-1, with 7 bases that match TRBD1. V trimming: 4 bases; J trimming: 3 bases; junction bases outside the gene matches: 9. This CDR3 region has 15 residues. Germline-derived CDR1 and CDR2 are SGHRS and YFSETQ. DNA for the CDR3: TGCGCCAGCAGCCCGAACAGGGGTATGGACACTGAAGCTTTCTTT. It specifies CASSPNRGMDTEAFF.

This clonotype appeared a few times. The rearrangement joins TRBV6-2 or TRBV6-3 to TRBJ2-1; 7 bases agree with TRBD1. The CDR3 spans 19 residues. Germline values: CDR1 MNHEY, CDR2 SVGEGT. The junction had 20 bases not matched to a gene; V was cut back by 1 base and J by 8 bases. CDR3 nucleotide sequence: TGTGCCAGCAGTTACTTCAATCGCATGCGACAGGGTGTCGTTCATGAGCAGTTCTTC. It specifies CASSYFNRMRQGVVHEQFF.

The chain has TRBV20-1 and TRBJ1-1, with 7 bases matching TRBD1. The CDR3 length is 13 residues. The junction had 4 bases not matched to a gene; V was cut back by 6 bases and J by 0 bases. Germline V lookup: CDR1 DFQATT, CDR2 SNEGSKA (reference sequence). DNA for the CDR3: TGCAGTGCCGGACAGGACTTGAACACTGAAGCTTTCTTT. Its protein is CSAGQDLNTEAFF.

This clonotype was seen many times. Written as DNA, the CDR3 is TGCAGTGCTAACAGGGGGTACCTGTTACATGAGCAGTTCTTC. It is translated as CSANRGYLLHEQFF. The chain employs TRBV20-1 and TRBJ2-1; TRBD1 aligns across 8 bases. The CDR3 length is 14 residues. The trim removed 4 bases at V and 8 bases at J, leaving 10 bases unmatched. In germline, CDR1 is DFQATT, CDR2 SNEGSKA (reference sequence).

The chain carries TRBV4-1 and TRBJ2-7; D possibly corresponds to TRBD2 (7 bases). The CDR3 is 15 amino acids. The germline V and J ends were trimmed by 0 bases and 2 bases, with 11 bases remaining between them. The V gene's germline CDR1 is MGHRA and CDR2 YSYEKL. The CDR3: CASSQERGGTYEQYF. As DNA, the CDR3 is TGCGCCAGCAGCCAAGAGCGCGGGGGCACCTACGAGCAGTACTTC.

This clonotype has ten or more counts. This chain connects TRBV15 to TRBJ2-7; 8 nucleotides line up with TRBD1. The CDR3 has 14 amino acids. Germline CDR1 is LNHNV and CDR2 is YYDKDF (reference sequence). V gave up 0 bases and J gave up 5 bases; unmatched junction bases: 3. CDR3 in DNA: TGTGCCACCAGCAGAGAGGAGACAGGGGACGAGCAGTACTTC. Translating gives CATSREETGDEQYF.

The chain is built from TRBV9 and TRBJ2-2; 8 nucleotides align to TRBD1. V trimming: 4 bases; J trimming: 9 bases; junction bases outside the gene matches: 11. This CDR3 spans 15 amino acids. From germline, CDR1 is SGDLS and CDR2 YYNGEE. The CDR3 sequence: CASSPRTGRARELFF. The CDR3 nucleotides read TGTGCCAGCAGCCCCCGGACAGGGCGGGCCCGGGAGCTGTTTTTT.

This clonotype showed up just a few times. This rearrangement joins TRBV5-1 to TRBJ1-2; the match to TRBD1 covers 7 bases. The V gene end was trimmed by 4 bases and the J gene end by 6 bases; junction bases not matched to a gene: 15. Germline loops: CDR1 SGHRS, CDR2 YFSETQ. This CDR3 has 16 amino acids. CDR3 bases: TGCGCCAGCAGCCCATCTCTAAACAGGGGAGGGGATGGCTACACCTTC. Translated, it gives CASSPSLNRGGDGYTF.

This clonotype was recorded once. The chain combines TRBV2 with TRBJ1-2; D gene unclear. This CDR3 region has 11 residues. Germline CDR1 is SNHLY and CDR2 is FYNNEI. Trimming removed 4 bases from V and 10 bases from J, with 10 bases in between. The CDR3 reads CASSVGLAYTF. As DNA, the CDR3 is TGTGCCAGCAGTGTGGGGTTAGCCTACACCTTC.

This clonotype was observed once. This chain's CDR3 is CASSYGPASNQPQHF. CDR3 DNA: TGTGCCAGCAGTTACGGGCCAGCTAGCAATCAGCCCCAGCATTTT. The gene calls are TRBV6-2 or TRBV6-3 and TRBJ1-5, with unresolved D. The CDR3 is made up of 15 amino acids. CDR1 and CDR2 (germline): MNHEY, SVGEGT. V was pared by 2 bases and J by 0 bases, with 8 bases between.

A few counts support this clonotype. The chain carries TRBV12-3 or TRBV12-4 and TRBJ1-5, with TRBD1 matching over 8 bases. The CDR3 extends over 16 amino acids. V was clipped by 5 bases and J by 2 bases; unmatched bases: 8. The chain's CDR3 is CASSRQTGEGNQPQHF. The DNA of the CDR3 is TGTGCCAGCAGTCGACAGACAGGGGAGGGCAATCAGCCCCAGCATTTT.

This clonotype has just a few counts. The chain is built from TRBV3-1 and TRBJ1-3, with 7 bases that match TRBD1. The trim removed 10 bases at V and 4 bases at J, leaving 13 bases unmatched. The CDR3 totals 15 residues. Germline V lookup: CDR1 LGHDT, CDR2 YNNKEL (reference sequence). CDR3 residues: CATKLTGERGNTIYF. DNA of the CDR3: TGTGCCACCAAACTTACAGGGGAAAGGGGAAACACCATATATTTT.

A word on this clonotype: This may arise from a read error, as a much more abundant clone is one base away. The rearrangement joins TRBV12-3 or TRBV12-4 to TRBJ1-5; 7 bases line up with TRBD1. Judging by the DNA end, TRBJ2-3 fits better; the J call may be wrong. CDR3 size: 15 residues. CDR3 in amino acids: CASSLDDRAHQPQYF. Written as DNA, the CDR3 is TGTGCCAGCAGTTTAGATGACAGGGCCCATCAGCCCCAGTATTTT.